These 9 T cell receptor beta chains were all obtained from the same sample, sequenced in a study of human T cells and chemical hapten exposure. In TCRdb, the RACE reads were re-called with MiXCR into one record per CDR3 protein. This table has some 350,000 distinct CDR3 sequences, about 6% appearing once. Time point meaning: patch test 2, 6 weeks after DPC sensitization. The treatment: therapeutic diphenylcyclopropenone sensitization with weekly scalp DPC. The sample here was whole blood, taken in connection with sensitization to the hapten diphenylcyclopropenone (DPC). The receptors shown here come from a young woman with alopecia areata. Some clones in this sample may be carry-over from other donors' samples.

This clonotype was recorded many times. V usage is TRBV7-6 and J usage is TRBJ1-4, with D possibly being TRBD1 (5 bases). The CDR3 is 16 residues long. CDR1 and CDR2 (germline): SGHVS, FNYEAQ. Trimming removed 2 bases at V and 8 bases at J, with 18 bases between. In DNA, the CDR3 is TGTGCCAGCAGCTTACGGGTGGACACAGGACGCGAAAAACTGTTTTTT. Its protein product is CASSLRVDTGREKLFF.

For the CDR3, the DNA is TGTGCCAGCAGCGTTGGAGGAGAGGGGAGATGGGGTCTTGGCTACACCTTC. Encoded protein: CASSVGGEGRWGLGYTF. This sequence joins TRBV7-2 and TRBJ1-2; D may be TRBD1 (5 bases). This CDR3 is 17 amino acids long. V shed 5 bases and J shed 7 bases, with 26 bases lying between them. Germline V gene sequence: CDR1 SGHTA, CDR2 FQGNSA.

The CDR3 region is CASSQERDTQYF. The DNA of the CDR3 is TGTGCCAGCAGCCAAGAGAGAGATACGCAGTATTTT. The genes are TRBV3-1 and TRBJ2-3; D gene ambiguous. Germline V gene data show CDR1 as LGHDT and CDR2 as YNNKEL (reference sequence). Trimming stripped 0 bases from V and 5 bases from J, with 3 bases between. The length of the CDR3 is 12 residues.

Concerning this clonotype itself: A much larger clone sits a single nucleotide away, making a read error possible. The chain recombines TRBV27 with TRBJ2-7; the D gene is possibly TRBD2 (7 bases). This CDR3 comprises 15 residues. The V gene's germline CDR1 is MNHEY and CDR2 SMNVEV (reference sequence). The DNA for the CDR3 is TGTGCCAGCAGTTTATCGACGGGGGGCCCCTACGAGAAGTACTTC. Protein product: CASSLSTGGPYEKYF.

This clonotype has just a few counts. The rearrangement joins TRBV29-1 to TRBJ2-3; 7 bases are shared with TRBD2. The V segment lost 4 bases and the J segment 2 bases; nucleotides outside the gene matches: 6. This CDR3 has 14 residues. Germline-derived CDR1 and CDR2 are SQVTM and ANQGSEA. CDR3 amino acids: CSVGRGNPTDTQYF. In nucleotides, the CDR3 is TGCAGCGTTGGGCGGGGGAACCCCACAGATACGCAGTATTTT.

This clonotype was seen a few times. The chain recombines TRBV6-1 with TRBJ1-5; a weak D match, TRBD1 (6 bases). Germline V gene data show CDR1 as MNHNS and CDR2 as SASEGT. This CDR3 has 14 amino acids. Trimming shortened V by 6 bases and J by 3 bases, and 12 bases separated the two germline ends. CDR3 sequence (DNA): TGTGCCAGCAGCTCGGGGGCCCCCAATCAGCCCCAGCATTTT. It codes for CASSSGAPNQPQHF.

The CDR3 protein is CASTTRRPNTGELFF. CDR3 DNA: TGTGCCAGCACCACCCGACGCCCGAACACCGGGGAGCTGTTTTTT. The chain has TRBV6-6 and TRBJ2-2; D is uncertain. The CDR3 contains 15 residues. Trimming shortened V by 7 bases and J by 0 bases, and 12 bases separated the two germline ends. Germline values: CDR1 MNHNY, CDR2 SVGAGI (reference sequence).

The CDR3 region has the DNA TGTGCCAGCAGCAAACGGCGGGGCACAGATACGCAGTATTTT. This encodes CASSKRRGTDTQYF. V is TRBV21-1 and J is TRBJ2-3; the D call of TRBD2 is as the table states it, not checked on the DNA. TRBV21-1 is recorded as a pseudogene. The length of the CDR3 is 14 residues.

This clonotype was seen at least ten times. The CDR3 bases are TGTGCCAGCAGCACCCCCGGGACAGGGGATACTGAAGCTTTCTTT. Its translation is CASSTPGTGDTEAFF. The chain is built from TRBV3-1 and TRBJ1-1; TRBD1 aligns across 10 bases. CDR3 size: 15 residues. The V gene end was trimmed by 5 bases and the J gene end by 5 bases; junction bases not matched to a gene: 8. Germline V gene data show CDR1 as LGHDT and CDR2 as YNNKEL (reference sequence).